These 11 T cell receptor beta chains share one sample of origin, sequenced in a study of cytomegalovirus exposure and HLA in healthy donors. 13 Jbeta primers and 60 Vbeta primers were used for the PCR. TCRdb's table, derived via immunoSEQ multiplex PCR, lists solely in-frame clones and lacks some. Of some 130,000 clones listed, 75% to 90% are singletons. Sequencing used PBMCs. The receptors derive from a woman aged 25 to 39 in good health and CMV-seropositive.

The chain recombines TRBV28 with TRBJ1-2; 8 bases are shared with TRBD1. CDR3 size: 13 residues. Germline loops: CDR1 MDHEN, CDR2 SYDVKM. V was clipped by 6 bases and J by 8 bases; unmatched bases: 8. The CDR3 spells CASRPQGVKGYTF. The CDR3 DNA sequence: TGTGCCAGCAGGCCACAGGGGGTAAAGGGCTACACCTTC.

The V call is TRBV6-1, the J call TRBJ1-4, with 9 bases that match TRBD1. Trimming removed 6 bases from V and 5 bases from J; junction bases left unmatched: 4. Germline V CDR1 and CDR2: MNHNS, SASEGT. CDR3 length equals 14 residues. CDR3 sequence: CASSRDRVNEKLFF. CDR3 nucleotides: TGTGCCAGCAGCCGGGACAGGGTAAATGAAAAACTGTTTTTT.

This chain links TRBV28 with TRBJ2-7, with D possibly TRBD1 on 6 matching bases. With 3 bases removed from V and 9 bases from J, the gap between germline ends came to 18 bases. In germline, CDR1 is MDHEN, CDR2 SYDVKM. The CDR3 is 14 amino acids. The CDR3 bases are TGTGCCAGCAGTTTCGGACAGCCCAGTTTGGTGCAGTACTTC. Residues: CASSFGQPSLVQYF. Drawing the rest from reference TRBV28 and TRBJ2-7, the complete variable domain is DVKVTQSSRYLVKRTGEKVFLECVQDMDHENMFWYRQDPGLGLRLIYFSYDVKMKEKGDIPEGYSVSREKKERFSLILESASTNQTSMYLCASSFGQPSLVQYFGPGTRLTVT.

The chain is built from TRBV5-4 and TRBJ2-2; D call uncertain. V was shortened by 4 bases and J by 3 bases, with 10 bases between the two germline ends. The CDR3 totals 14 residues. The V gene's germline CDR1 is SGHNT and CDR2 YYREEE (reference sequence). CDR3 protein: CASSTHPHTGELFF. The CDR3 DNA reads TGTGCCAGCAGCACTCACCCTCACACCGGGGAGCTGTTTTTT.

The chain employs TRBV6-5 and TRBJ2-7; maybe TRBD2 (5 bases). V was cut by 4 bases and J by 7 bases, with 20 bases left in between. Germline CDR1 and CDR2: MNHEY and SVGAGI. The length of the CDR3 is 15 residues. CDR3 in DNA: TGTGCCAGCAGTTGGCCCTCGGGCGGTCGAGGGGAGCAGTACTTC. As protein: CASSWPSGGRGEQYF.

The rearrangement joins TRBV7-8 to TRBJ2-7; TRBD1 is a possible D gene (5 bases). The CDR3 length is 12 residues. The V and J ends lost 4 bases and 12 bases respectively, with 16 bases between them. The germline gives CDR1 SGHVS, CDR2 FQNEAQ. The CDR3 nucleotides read TGTGCCAGCAGCTCCCCTGCGACAGAGTGGTACTTC. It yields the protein CASSSPATEWYF.

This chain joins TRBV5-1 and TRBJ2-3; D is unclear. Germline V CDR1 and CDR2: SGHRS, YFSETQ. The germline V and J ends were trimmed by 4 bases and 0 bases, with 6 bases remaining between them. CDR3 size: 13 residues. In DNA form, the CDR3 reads TGCGCCAGCAGCAACTCTAGCACAGATACGCAGTATTTT. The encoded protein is CASSNSSTDTQYF.

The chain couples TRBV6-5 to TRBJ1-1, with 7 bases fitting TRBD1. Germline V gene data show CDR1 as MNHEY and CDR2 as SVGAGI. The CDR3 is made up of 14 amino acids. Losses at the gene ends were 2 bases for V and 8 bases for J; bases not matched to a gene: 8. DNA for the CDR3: TGTGCCAGCAGTTACCCTACAGGGGCGGGCGAAGCTTTCTTT. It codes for CASSYPTGAGEAFF.

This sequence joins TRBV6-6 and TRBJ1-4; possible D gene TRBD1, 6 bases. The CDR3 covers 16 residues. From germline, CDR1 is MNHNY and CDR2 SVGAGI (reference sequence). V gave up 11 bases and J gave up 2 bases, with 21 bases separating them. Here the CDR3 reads CAVPDIMRGTNEKLFF. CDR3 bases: TGTGCCGTCCCCGACATAATGAGGGGGACTAATGAAAAACTGTTTTTT.

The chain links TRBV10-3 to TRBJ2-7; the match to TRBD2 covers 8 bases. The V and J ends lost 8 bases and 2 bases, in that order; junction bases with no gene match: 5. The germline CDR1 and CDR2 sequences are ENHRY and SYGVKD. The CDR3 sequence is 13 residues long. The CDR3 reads CAIGLAGPYEQYF. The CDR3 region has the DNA TGTGCCATCGGGTTAGCGGGGCCCTACGAGCAGTACTTC.

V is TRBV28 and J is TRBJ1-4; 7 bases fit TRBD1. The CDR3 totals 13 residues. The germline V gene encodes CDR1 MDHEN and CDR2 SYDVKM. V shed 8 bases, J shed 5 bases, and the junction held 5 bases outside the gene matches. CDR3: CASYRGPNEKLFF. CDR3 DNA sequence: TGTGCCAGCTACAGGGGACCAAATGAAAAACTGTTTTTT.